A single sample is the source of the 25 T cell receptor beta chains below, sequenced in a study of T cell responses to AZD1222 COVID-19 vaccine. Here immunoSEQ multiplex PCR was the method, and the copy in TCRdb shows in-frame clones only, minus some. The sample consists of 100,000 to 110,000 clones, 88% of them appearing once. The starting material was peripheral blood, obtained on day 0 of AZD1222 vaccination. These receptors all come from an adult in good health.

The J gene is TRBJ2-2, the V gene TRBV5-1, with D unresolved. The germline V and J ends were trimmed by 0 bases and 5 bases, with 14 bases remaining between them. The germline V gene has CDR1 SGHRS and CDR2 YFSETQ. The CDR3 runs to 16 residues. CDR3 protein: CASSLASGLGTGELFF. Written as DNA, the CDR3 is TGCGCCAGCAGCTTGGCCTCGGGTTTAGGTACCGGGGAGCTGTTTTTT.

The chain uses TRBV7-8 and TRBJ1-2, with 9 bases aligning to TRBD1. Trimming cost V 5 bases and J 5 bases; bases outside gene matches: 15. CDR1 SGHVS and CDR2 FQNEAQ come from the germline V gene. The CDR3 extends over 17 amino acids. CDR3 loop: CASSPRTGAKDRYGYTF. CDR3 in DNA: TGTGCCAGCAGCCCTAGGACAGGGGCGAAAGATAGATATGGCTACACCTTC.

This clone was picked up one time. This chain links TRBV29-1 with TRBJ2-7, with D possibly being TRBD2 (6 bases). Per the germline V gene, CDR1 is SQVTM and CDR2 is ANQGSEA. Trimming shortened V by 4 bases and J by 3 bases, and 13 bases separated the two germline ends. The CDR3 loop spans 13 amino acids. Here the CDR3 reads CSVGGLRLYEQYF. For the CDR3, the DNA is TGCAGCGTTGGGGGACTGCGGCTCTACGAGCAGTACTTC.

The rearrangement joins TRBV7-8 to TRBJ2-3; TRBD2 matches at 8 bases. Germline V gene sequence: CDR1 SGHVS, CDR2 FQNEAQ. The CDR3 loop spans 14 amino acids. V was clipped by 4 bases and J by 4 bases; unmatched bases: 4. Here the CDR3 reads CASSYGLASDTQYF. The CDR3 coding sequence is TGTGCCAGCAGCTACGGACTAGCATCAGATACGCAGTATTTT.

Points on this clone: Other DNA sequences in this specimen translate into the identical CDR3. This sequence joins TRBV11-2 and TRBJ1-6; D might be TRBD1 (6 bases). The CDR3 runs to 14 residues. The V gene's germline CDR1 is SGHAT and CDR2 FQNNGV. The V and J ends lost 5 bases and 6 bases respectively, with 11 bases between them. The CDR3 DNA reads TGTGCCAGCAGCAGCTCGGACAGTAATTCACCCCTCCACTTT. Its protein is CASSSSDSNSPLHF.

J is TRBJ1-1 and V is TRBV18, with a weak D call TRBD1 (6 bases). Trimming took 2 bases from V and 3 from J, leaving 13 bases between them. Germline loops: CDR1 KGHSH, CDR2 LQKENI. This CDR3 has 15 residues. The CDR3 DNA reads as TGTGCCAGCTCACCATGGGGGGGCATGGACACTGAAGCTTTCTTT. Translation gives CASSPWGGMDTEAFF.

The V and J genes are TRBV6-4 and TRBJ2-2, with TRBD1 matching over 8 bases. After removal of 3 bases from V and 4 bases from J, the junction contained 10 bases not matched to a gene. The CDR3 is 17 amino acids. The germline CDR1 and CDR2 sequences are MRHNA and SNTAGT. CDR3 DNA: TGTGCCAGCAGTGAATTCCAGGGGGCGGCCTCCACCGGGGAGCTGTTTTTT. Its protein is CASSEFQGAASTGELFF.

CDR3 sequence (DNA): TGTGCTAGTGGTTTGCACGGGTTTACAGATACGCAGTATTTT. This encodes CASGLHGFTDTQYF. The chain uses TRBV12-5 and TRBJ2-3, with D hard to call. Germline-derived CDR1 and CDR2 are LGHNT and FRNRAP. CDR3 size: 14 residues. The germline V and J ends were trimmed by 2 bases and 3 bases, with 9 bases remaining between them.

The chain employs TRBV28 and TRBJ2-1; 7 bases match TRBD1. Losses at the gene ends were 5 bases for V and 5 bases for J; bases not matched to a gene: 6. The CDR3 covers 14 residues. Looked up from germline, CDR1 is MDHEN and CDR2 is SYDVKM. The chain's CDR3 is CASSPSDRDNEQFF. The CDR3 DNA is TGTGCCAGCAGTCCATCAGACAGGGACAATGAGCAGTTCTTC.

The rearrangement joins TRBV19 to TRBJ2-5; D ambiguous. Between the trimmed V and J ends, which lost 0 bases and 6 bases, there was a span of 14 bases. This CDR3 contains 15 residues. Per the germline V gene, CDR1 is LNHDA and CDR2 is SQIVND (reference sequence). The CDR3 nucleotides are TGTGCCAGTAGTATAGATGTAGACGGGCGGCAGACCCAGTACTTC. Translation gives CASSIDVDGRQTQYF.

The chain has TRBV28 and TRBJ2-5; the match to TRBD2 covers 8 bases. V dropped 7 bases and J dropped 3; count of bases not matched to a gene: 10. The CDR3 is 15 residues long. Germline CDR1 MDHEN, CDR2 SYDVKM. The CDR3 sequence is CASTRPGLGEETQYF. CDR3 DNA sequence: TGTGCCAGCACTCGACCGGGACTAGGGGAAGAGACCCAGTACTTC.

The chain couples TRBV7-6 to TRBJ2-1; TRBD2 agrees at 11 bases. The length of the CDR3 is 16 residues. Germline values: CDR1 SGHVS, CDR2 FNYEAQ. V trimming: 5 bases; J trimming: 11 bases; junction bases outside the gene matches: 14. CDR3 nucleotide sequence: TGTGCCAGCAGCCAGGGGGCCGGGACTAGCGGTACACAGCAGTTCTTC. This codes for CASSQGAGTSGTQQFF. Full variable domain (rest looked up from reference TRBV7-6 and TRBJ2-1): GAGVSQSPRYKVTKRGQDVALRCDPISGHVSLYWYRQALGQGPEFLTYFNYEAQQDKSGLPNDRFSAERPEGSISTLTIQRTEQRDSAMYRCASSQGAGTSGTQQFFGPGTRLTVL.

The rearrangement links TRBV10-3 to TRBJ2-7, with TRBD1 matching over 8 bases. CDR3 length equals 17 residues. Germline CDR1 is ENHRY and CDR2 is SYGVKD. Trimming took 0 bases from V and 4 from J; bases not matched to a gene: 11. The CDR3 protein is CAISESGQGQGFYEQYF. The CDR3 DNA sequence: TGTGCCATCAGTGAGTCGGGGCAAGGACAGGGATTTTACGAGCAGTACTTC.

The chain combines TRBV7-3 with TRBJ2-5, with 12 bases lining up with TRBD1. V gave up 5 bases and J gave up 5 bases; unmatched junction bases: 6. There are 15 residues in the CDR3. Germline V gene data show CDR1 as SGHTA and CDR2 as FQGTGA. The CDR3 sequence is CASSPGTGGFETQYF. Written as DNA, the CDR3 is TGTGCCAGCAGCCCCGGGACAGGGGGCTTTGAGACCCAGTACTTC.

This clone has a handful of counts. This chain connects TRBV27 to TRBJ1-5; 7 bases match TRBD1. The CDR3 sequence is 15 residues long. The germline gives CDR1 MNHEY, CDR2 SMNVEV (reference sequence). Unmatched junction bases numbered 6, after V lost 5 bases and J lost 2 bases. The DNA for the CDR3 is TGTGCCAGCAGTATCAGGGGGTTTGGCAATCAGCCCCAGCATTTT. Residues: CASSIRGFGNQPQHF.

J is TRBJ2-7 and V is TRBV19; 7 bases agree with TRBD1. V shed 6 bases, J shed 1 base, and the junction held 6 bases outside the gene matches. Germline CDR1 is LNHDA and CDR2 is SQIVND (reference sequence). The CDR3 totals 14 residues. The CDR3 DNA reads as TGTGCCAGTAGCCCGACAGGGCTTTCCTACGAGCAGTACTTC. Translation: CASSPTGLSYEQYF.

The CDR3 is CASSPNNYNEQFF. CDR3 nucleotide sequence: TGTGCCAGCAGCCCGAACAATTACAATGAGCAGTTCTTC. The chain has TRBV13 and TRBJ2-1; D gene unclear. The V and J ends lost 5 bases and 4 bases respectively, with 9 bases between them. The CDR3 sequence is 13 residues long. Germline values: CDR1 PRHDT, CDR2 FYEKMQ (reference sequence).

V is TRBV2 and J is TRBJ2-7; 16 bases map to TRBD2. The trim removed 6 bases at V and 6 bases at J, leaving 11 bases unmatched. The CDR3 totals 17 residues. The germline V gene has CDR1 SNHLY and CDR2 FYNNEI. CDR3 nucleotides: TGTGCCAGCAGGGGGTCCCCGGGACTAGCGGGAGGGCGCGAGCAGTACTTC. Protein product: CASRGSPGLAGGREQYF.

The CDR3 DNA sequence: TGCGCCAGCAGCTTGGAGAGGGGGGGAAACACCATATATTTT. This codes for CASSLERGGNTIYF. This rearrangement joins TRBV5-1 to TRBJ1-3; weak D call: TRBD1 (6 bases). CDR3 length: 14 amino acids. V lost 0 bases and J 4 bases, leaving 8 bases between the germline ends. Per the germline V gene, CDR1 is SGHRS and CDR2 is YFSETQ.

CDR3 sequence reads: CASSRQENTEAFF. The CDR3 coding sequence is TGTGCCAGCAGTAGACAGGAAAACACTGAAGCTTTCTTT. The chain links TRBV6-5 to TRBJ1-1; tentatively, D is TRBD1 (6 bases). Germline CDR1 and CDR2: MNHEY and SVGAGI. Trimming left V 5 bases short and J 2 bases short, with 9 bases between. There are 13 residues in the CDR3.

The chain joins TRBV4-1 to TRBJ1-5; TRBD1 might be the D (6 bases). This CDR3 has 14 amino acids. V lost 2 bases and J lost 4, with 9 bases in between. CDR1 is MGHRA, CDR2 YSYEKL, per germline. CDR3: CASSQRTANQPQHF. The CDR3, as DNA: TGCGCCAGCAGCCAACGGACAGCTAATCAGCCCCAGCATTTT.

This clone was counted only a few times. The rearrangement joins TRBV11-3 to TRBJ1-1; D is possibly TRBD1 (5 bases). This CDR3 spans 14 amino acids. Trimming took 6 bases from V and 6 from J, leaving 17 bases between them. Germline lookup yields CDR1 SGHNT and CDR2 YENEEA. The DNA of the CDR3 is TGTGCCAGCAGGCCAAGGGGTATTTTCCCTGAAGCTTTCTTT. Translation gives CASRPRGIFPEAFF.

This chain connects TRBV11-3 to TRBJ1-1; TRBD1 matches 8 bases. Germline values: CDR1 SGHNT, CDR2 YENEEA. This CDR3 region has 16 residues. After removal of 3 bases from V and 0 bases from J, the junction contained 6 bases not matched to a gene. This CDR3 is CASSFEQGGMNTEAFF. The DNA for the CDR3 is TGTGCCAGCAGCTTCGAACAGGGGGGTATGAACACTGAAGCTTTCTTT.

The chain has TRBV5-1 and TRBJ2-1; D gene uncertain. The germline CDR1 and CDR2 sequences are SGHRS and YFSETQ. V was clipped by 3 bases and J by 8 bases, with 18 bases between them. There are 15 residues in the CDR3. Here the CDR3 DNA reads TGCGCCAGCAGCTCAAGTTATCGGATCGTCGATGAGCAGTTCTTC. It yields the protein CASSSSYRIVDEQFF.

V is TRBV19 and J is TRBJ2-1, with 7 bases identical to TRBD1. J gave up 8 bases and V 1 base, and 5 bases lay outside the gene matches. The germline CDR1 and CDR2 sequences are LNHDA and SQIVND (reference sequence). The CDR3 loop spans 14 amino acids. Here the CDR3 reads CASSIGRGLDEQFF. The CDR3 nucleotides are TGTGCCAGTAGTATAGGAAGGGGGCTCGATGAGCAGTTCTTC.